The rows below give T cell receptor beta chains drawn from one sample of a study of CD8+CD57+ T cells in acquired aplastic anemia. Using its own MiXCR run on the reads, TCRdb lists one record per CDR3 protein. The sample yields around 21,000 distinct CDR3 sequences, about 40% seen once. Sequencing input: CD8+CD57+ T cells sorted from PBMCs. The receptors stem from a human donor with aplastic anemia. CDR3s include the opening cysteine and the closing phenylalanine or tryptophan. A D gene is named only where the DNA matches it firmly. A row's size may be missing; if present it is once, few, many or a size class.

CDR3nt: TGTGCCATCAGTGAGTCGAAGCTGTCTGTCGAGCAGTACTTC
CDR3aa: CAISESKLSVEQYF
v_gene: TRBV10-3
abundance: few
j_gene: TRBJ2-7
d_gene: NA

CDR3nt: TGCAGTGCTACTTGGACTAGCGGGGGGGAAGAGACCCAGTACTTC
CDR3aa: CSATWTSGGEETQYF
v_gene: TRBV20-1
abundance: NA
j_gene: TRBJ2-5
d_gene: TRBD2

CDR3nt: TGCGCCAGCCGTACCGGGACAGGGTACTACGAGCAGTACTTC
CDR3aa: CASRTGTGYYEQYF
v_gene: TRBV5-1
abundance: few
j_gene: TRBJ2-7
d_gene: TRBD1

CDR3nt: TGTGCCAGCAGTCGGGACAGGAGAGATGAAAAACTGTTTTTT
CDR3aa: CASSRDRRDEKLFF
v_gene: TRBV2
abundance: NA
j_gene: TRBJ1-4
d_gene: TRBD1

CDR3nt: TGTGCCAGCAGTGAATTTGAGGGGGACAGGACTAATGAAAAACTGTTTTTT
CDR3aa: CASSEFEGDRTNEKLFF
v_gene: TRBV25-1
abundance: few
j_gene: TRBJ1-4
d_gene: TRBD1

CDR3nt: TGTGCCAGCAGTGACTCGGGCAAGATCTACGAGCAGTACTTC
CDR3aa: CASSDSGKIYEQYF
v_gene: TRBV6-4
abundance: NA
j_gene: TRBJ2-7
d_gene: NA

CDR3nt: TGTGCCAGCAGCTTGACAGTCAACACCGGGGAGCTGTTTTTT
CDR3aa: CASSLTVNTGELFF
v_gene: TRBV9
abundance: NA
j_gene: TRBJ2-2
d_gene: NA

CDR3nt: TGCAGCGTCCAAGAGGGGGCACCGGCGAACAATGAGCAGTTCTTC
CDR3aa: CSVQEGAPANNEQFF
v_gene: TRBV29-1
abundance: NA
j_gene: TRBJ2-1
d_gene: TRBD1

CDR3nt: TGTGCCAGCAGCGACGACCGATGGAATGGAAACATTCAGTACTTC
CDR3aa: CASSDDRWNGNIQYF
v_gene: TRBV28
abundance: NA
j_gene: TRBJ2-4
d_gene: NA

CDR3nt: TGTGCCAGCTCACCGACTATCGGCGGACTGGGACCCCCCTACAATGAGCAGTTCTTC
CDR3aa: CASSPTIGGLGPPYNEQFF
v_gene: TRBV18
abundance: NA
j_gene: TRBJ2-1
d_gene: NA

CDR3nt: TGTGCCACCAGTGACAAGGACAACAGGTGGTACGAGCAGTACTTC
CDR3aa: CATSDKDNRWYEQYF
v_gene: TRBV24-1
abundance: NA
j_gene: TRBJ2-7
d_gene: NA

CDR3nt: TGCAGCGCCCCAGCGGGGATTTACAATGAGCAGTTCTTC
CDR3aa: CSAPAGIYNEQFF
v_gene: TRBV20-1
abundance: NA
j_gene: TRBJ2-1
d_gene: TRBD2

CDR3nt: TGCAGTGCTAGGCCATCGACTAACTACGAGCAGTACTTC
CDR3aa: CSARPSTNYEQYF
v_gene: TRBV20-1
abundance: many
j_gene: TRBJ2-7
d_gene: NA

CDR3nt: TGTGCCAGCAGCGTGCAAGAAGGCCGGCTAGGTTCACCCCTCCACTTT
CDR3aa: CASSVQEGRLGSPLHF
v_gene: TRBV5-4
abundance: few
j_gene: TRBJ1-6
d_gene: NA

CDR3nt: TGCAGCGTTGACGGGGGACAGGGGGCCAACGTCCTGACTTTC
CDR3aa: CSVDGGQGANVLTF
v_gene: TRBV29-1
abundance: few
j_gene: TRBJ2-6
d_gene: NA

CDR3nt: TGTGCCAGTAGTATTTCTGACACCGGGGAGCTGTTTTTT
CDR3aa: CASSISDTGELFF
v_gene: TRBV19
abundance: NA
j_gene: TRBJ2-2
d_gene: NA

CDR3nt: TGTGCCAGCAGCTTGCGAGTAGCGGGGTTCGGAGATACGCAGTATTTT
CDR3aa: CASSLRVAGFGDTQYF
v_gene: TRBV5-6
abundance: few
j_gene: TRBJ2-3
d_gene: TRBD2

CDR3nt: TGCGCCAGCAGTGAGTCCGCCTCCCTATTCTATGGCTACACCTTC
CDR3aa: CASSESASLFYGYTF
v_gene: TRBV10-2
abundance: NA
j_gene: TRBJ1-2
d_gene: NA

CDR3nt: TGCAGCGCCTTCCCAGGGGCCTATGGCTACACCTTC
CDR3aa: CSAFPGAYGYTF
v_gene: TRBV29-1
abundance: few
j_gene: TRBJ1-2
d_gene: NA

CDR3nt: TGTGCCACACAACCAGATTCAACACATGATACGCAGTATTTT
CDR3aa: CATQPDSTHDTQYF
v_gene: TRBV28
abundance: NA
j_gene: TRBJ2-3
d_gene: NA

CDR3nt: TGCAGTGCTAGTGGGACTAGCGGAGTCTACGAGCAGTACTTC
CDR3aa: CSASGTSGVYEQYF
v_gene: TRBV20-1
abundance: NA
j_gene: TRBJ2-7
d_gene: TRBD2

CDR3nt: TGTGCCTGGAGCTCTAGCGAGGATACGCAGTATTTT
CDR3aa: CAWSSSEDTQYF
v_gene: TRBV30
abundance: NA
j_gene: TRBJ2-3
d_gene: NA

CDR3nt: TGTGCCAGCTCACCCCCGTCGGCCGCCTTCTATGGCTACACCTTC
CDR3aa: CASSPPSAAFYGYTF
v_gene: TRBV18
abundance: NA
j_gene: TRBJ1-2
d_gene: NA

CDR3nt: TGTGCCAGCAGCTTGTACCAGACAGGGCCTTTGGGCTACGAGCAGTACTTC
CDR3aa: CASSLYQTGPLGYEQYF
v_gene: TRBV7-9
abundance: NA
j_gene: TRBJ2-7
d_gene: TRBD1

CDR3nt: TGTGCCAGCAGCCCGGGACTAGCGATTTACGAGCAGTACTTC
CDR3aa: CASSPGLAIYEQYF
v_gene: TRBV7-8
abundance: few
j_gene: TRBJ2-7
d_gene: TRBD2

CDR3nt: TGTGCCAGCAGCCGTGTGGGGGATTTGAAGGGCTACACCTTC
CDR3aa: CASSRVGDLKGYTF
v_gene: TRBV7-9
abundance: NA
j_gene: TRBJ1-2
d_gene: NA

CDR3nt: TGTGCCACCAGTGGTTTCGGTGGCAGGGAAGCTTTCTTT
CDR3aa: CATSGFGGREAFF
v_gene: TRBV24-1
abundance: few
j_gene: TRBJ1-1
d_gene: NA

CDR3nt: TGCAGTGCTAGAGATCAGAACGGGGGGGCTGGCATACGGGACGAGCAGTACTTC
CDR3aa: CSARDQNGGAGIRDEQYF
v_gene: TRBV20-1
abundance: NA
j_gene: TRBJ2-7
d_gene: TRBD2

CDR3nt: TGTGCCAGCACGGCTAGCGGGAGTGGGGGAACTGGGGCCAACGTCCTGACTTTC
CDR3aa: CASTASGSGGTGANVLTF
v_gene: TRBV7-9
abundance: NA
j_gene: TRBJ2-6
d_gene: TRBD2

CDR3nt: TGTGCCAGCAGCTTCGGCGGCGGCACCGGGGAGCTGTTTTTT
CDR3aa: CASSFGGGTGELFF
v_gene: TRBV5-5
abundance: many
j_gene: TRBJ2-2
d_gene: NA

CDR3nt: TGTGCCAGCAGCAAACAAGCCCCCACAGATACGCAGTATTTT
CDR3aa: CASSKQAPTDTQYF
v_gene: TRBV12-3/TRBV12-4
abundance: NA
j_gene: TRBJ2-3
d_gene: NA

CDR3nt: TGTGCCAGCAGTCGCGGGGGGGCCAACACTGAAGCTTTCTTT
CDR3aa: CASSRGGANTEAFF
v_gene: TRBV6-5
abundance: NA
j_gene: TRBJ1-1
d_gene: NA

CDR3nt: TGTGCCAGCAGCTTGAGCGATGAGCAGTTCTTC
CDR3aa: CASSLSDEQFF
v_gene: TRBV5-5
abundance: few
j_gene: TRBJ2-1
d_gene: NA

CDR3nt: TGCGCCACCAGTTTTGGGACAGGGCGGACCGGGGAGCTGTTTTTT
CDR3aa: CATSFGTGRTGELFF
v_gene: TRBV24-1
abundance: NA
j_gene: TRBJ2-2
d_gene: TRBD1

CDR3nt: TGCAGTGCTAGGTTCGCAGGGACCTACGAGCAGTACTTC
CDR3aa: CSARFAGTYEQYF
v_gene: TRBV20-1
abundance: few
j_gene: TRBJ2-7
d_gene: NA

CDR3nt: TGTGCCATCAGTGAGTATCTAGCGGGAGGCTCATACGAGCAGTACTTC
CDR3aa: CAISEYLAGGSYEQYF
v_gene: TRBV10-3
abundance: few
j_gene: TRBJ2-7
d_gene: TRBD2

CDR3nt: TGTGCCAGCAGCCCTCCGGGACAGGGACCGTACGAGCAGTACTTC
CDR3aa: CASSPPGQGPYEQYF
v_gene: TRBV7-9
abundance: NA
j_gene: TRBJ2-7
d_gene: TRBD1

CDR3nt: TGTGCCATCAGTGAACAGGGCAATGAGCAGTTCTTC
CDR3aa: CAISEQGNEQFF
v_gene: TRBV10-3
abundance: many
j_gene: TRBJ2-1
d_gene: NA

CDR3nt: TGCAGTGCTACGGTTCTGGGGCCTAGGCTGTACCAAGAGACCCAGTACTTC
CDR3aa: CSATVLGPRLYQETQYF
v_gene: TRBV20-1
abundance: NA
j_gene: TRBJ2-5
d_gene: NA

CDR3nt: TGTGCCACAAAGGGACAGGATGGCACAGATACGCAGTATTTT
CDR3aa: CATKGQDGTDTQYF
v_gene: TRBV10-3
abundance: NA
j_gene: TRBJ2-3
d_gene: TRBD1